This T cell receptor (beta chain) is from a study of blood T cell repertoires in COVID-19. Overall study context: In each case, the material was cDNA or gDNA derived from T cells, B-cell-depleted T cells, or PBMCs.

This clone is a singleton in its sample. Repertoires were generated with immunoSEQ multiplex PCR, while TCRdb's copy carries only in-frame clones and drops some. The repertoire holds 300,000 to 350,000 clones, with roughly 87% as singletons. The CDR3 spans 18 residues. V dropped 5 bases and J dropped 1; count of bases not matched to a gene: 7. Germline V CDR1 and CDR2: MNHEY, SMNVEV (reference sequence). Input material: PBMCs or T cells enriched from blood (not recorded which). The chain uses TRBV27 and TRBJ2-5, with 16 bases that match TRBD2. The TCR originated in a young woman who had recovered from COVID-19. CDR3 sequence: CASSPGLAGGLLQETQYF. The CDR3 region has the DNA TGTGCCAGCAGTCCGGGACTAGCGGGGGGGCTTCTCCAAGAGACCCAGTACTTC.